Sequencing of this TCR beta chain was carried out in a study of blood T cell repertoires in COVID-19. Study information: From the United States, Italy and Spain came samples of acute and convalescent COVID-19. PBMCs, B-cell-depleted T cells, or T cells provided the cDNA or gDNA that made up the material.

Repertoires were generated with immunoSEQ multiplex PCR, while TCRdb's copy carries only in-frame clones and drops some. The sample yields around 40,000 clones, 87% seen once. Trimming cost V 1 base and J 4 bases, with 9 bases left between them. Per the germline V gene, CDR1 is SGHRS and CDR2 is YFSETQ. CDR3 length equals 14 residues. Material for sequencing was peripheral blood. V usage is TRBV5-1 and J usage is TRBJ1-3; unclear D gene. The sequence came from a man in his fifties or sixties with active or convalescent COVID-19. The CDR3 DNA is TGCGCCAGCAGCTTGAACCCGGGAGGAAACACCATATATTTT. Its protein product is CASSLNPGGNTIYF.